Below, 2 T cell receptor beta chains from the same sample are listed, as sequenced in a study of blood T cell repertoires in COVID-19. TCRdb's copy holds only in-frame clones and misses some; the assay was immunoSEQ multiplex PCR. Seen here are around 270,000 clones, 80% to 90% observed once, and the top ten hold 4% to 4.5%. The sample taken for sequencing was peripheral blood. The receptor set was obtained from a man aged 55 to 70 with acute or convalescent COVID-19.

The chain has TRBV19 and TRBJ2-1, with TRBD2 as a possible D gene (5 bases). The germline gives CDR1 LNHDA, CDR2 SQIVND (reference sequence). Trimming removed 0 bases from V and 6 bases from J, with 15 bases in between. This CDR3 is built from 16 residues. DNA of the CDR3: TGTGCCAGTAGTATAGAGGTTGCGGGTGTTGGCAATGAGCAGTTCTTC. Translated: CASSIEVAGVGNEQFF.

The chain carries TRBV18 and TRBJ2-1, with 7 nucleotides matching TRBD1. The CDR3 consists of 15 residues. J lost 4 bases, V lost 1 base, and 4 bases had no gene match. CDR1 and CDR2 from the germline V gene are KGHSH and LQKENI. The CDR3 spells CASSPLTGVYNEQFF. CDR3 bases: TGTGCCAGCTCACCACTTACAGGGGTGTACAATGAGCAGTTCTTC.